This TCR beta chain was retrieved from a study of Ad26.COV2.S vaccination and SARS-CoV-2 variants (dated by TCRdb to the early 2020s). Broadly, across the study: Sequencing of the TCRbeta repertoire served to evaluate the specificity and breadth of SARS-CoV-2-reactive T cell receptors following Ad26.COV2.S vaccination. A total of around 32 samples were included in the TCR-sequenced set, comprising around 19 Ad26.COV2.S vaccine recipients, 5 placebo recipients and 8 SARS-CoV-2 convalescent individuals. General findings and caveats noted by the study authors: After vaccination, spike-specific CD8+ and CD4+ T cell responses were reported to show substantial breadth. It was noted by the authors that total T cell responses may have been underestimated by the TCR breadth and depth analyses. Spike-specific TCR breadth was higher in Ad26.COV2.S recipients than in placebo recipients (P = 0.0014). Non-spike TCR breadth was comparable between vaccine and placebo recipients, consistent with the vaccine containing only spike.

What the time point label conveys for this sample: individuals recovered from natural SARS-CoV-2 infection. The CDR3 goes from the cysteine to the phenylalanine over 15 residues. CDR3 DNA is the only sequence kept; it has 45 bases, read in frame from the first base. V and J lose 2 bases and 6 bases, and a span of 16 bases separates them. CDR1 and CDR2 are read off the germline V gene as SGHVS and FNYEAQ. The immunoSEQ Assay was used to sequence TCRbeta CDR3 regions. After extraction, genomic DNA underwent amplification by bias-controlled multiplex PCR, followed by high-throughput sequencing. Per the source publication's procedure: Collapsing and filtering of sequences were performed to quantify the absolute abundance of each unique TCRbeta CDR3 region. Usable DNA was measured by amplifying reference genes present in all nucleated cells, and TCRbeta template counts were normalized to that usable DNA to estimate T cell fraction. Repertoire TCRs were annotated as SARS-CoV-2-specific when V gene, CDR3 amino acid sequence and J gene were exactly matched to a known reactive TCR set. The reference SARS-CoV-2 TCR set was obtained from MIRA and was filtered for enrichment in COVID-19-positive ImmuneCODE repertoires, whereby public or cross-reactive TCRs were removed. Using the MIRA antigens, annotated TCRs were further analysed by specific ORF or by position within an ORF. Breadth was defined as the number of annotated unique rearrangements divided by the total number of unique productive rearrangements, and depth was defined as the summed frequency of the annotated unique rearrangements. Two-sided Wilcoxon rank-sum tests were applied when comparing TCR breadth between groups. TCRdb obtained this table from immuneACCESS and retained in-frame rearrangements with V and J assigned. These tables miss some clones; where compared with another copy, unresolved V genes account for less than half of the shortfall, and the remainder is unexplained. For V, J and clone size, that table is used; D and trimming come from the DNA. The sample contains about 98,000 clones, about three quarters of them found a single time. Roughly 17% of the sample comes from the top ten.

In the case of this clone: Its specific antigen is unknown. The record has no base qualities; no much larger clone is one base away.

The chain is assembled from TRBV7-6 and TRBJ1-2; no D gene can be assigned with confidence. Here the sequenced sample was peripheral blood, taken after recovery from COVID-19. This receptor was taken from a human donor who had recovered from COVID-19. CDR3 reads: CASSLTSGASDGYTF. The DNA sequence reads TGTGCCAGCAGCTTAACGTCAGGTGCGTCGGATGGCTACACCTTC. The CDR3, completed at both ends by the reference TRBV7-6 and TRBJ1-2 genes, gives the full variable domain GAGVSQSPRYKVTKRGQDVALRCDPISGHVSLYWYRQALGQGPEFLTYFNYEAQQDKSGLPNDRFSAERPEGSISTLTIQRTEQRDSAMYRCASSLTSGASDGYTFGSGTRLTVV.